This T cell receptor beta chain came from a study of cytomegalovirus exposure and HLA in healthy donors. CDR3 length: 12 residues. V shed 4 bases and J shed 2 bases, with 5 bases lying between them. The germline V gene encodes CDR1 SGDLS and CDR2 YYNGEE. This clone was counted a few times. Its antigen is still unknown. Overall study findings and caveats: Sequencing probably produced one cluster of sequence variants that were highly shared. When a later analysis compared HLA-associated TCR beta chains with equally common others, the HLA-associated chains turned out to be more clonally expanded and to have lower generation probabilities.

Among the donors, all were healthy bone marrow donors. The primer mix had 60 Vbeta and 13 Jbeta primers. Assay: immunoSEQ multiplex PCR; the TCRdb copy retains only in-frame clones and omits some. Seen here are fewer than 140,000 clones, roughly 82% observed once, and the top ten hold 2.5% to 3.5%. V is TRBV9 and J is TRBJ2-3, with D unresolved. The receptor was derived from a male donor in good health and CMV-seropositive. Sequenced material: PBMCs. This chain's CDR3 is CASSLFTDTQYF. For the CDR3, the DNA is TGTGCCAGCAGCCTTTTCACAGATACGCAGTATTTT.